These T cell receptor beta chains were read from a single sample in a study of post-analysis software for immune sequencing data. TCRdb used MiXCR to reprocess the PCR reads, holding one entry per CDR3 protein. The sample carries approximately 630,000 distinct CDR3 sequences, more than 50% recorded once. Sequencing was done on a sample of blood. Every receptor here comes from a girl aged 2 to 10 with multiple sclerosis. The CDR3 runs from the conserved cysteine through the conserved F or W. D genes are given only for firm matches. Clone size is shown for a subset of rows, as once, few, many or a class of expanded clone.

TRBV3-1	.	TRBJ2-5	.	TGTGCCAGCAGAGCACAGGTTTTTGCGGAGACCCAGTACTTC	CASRAQVFAETQYF
TRBV2	.	TRBJ2-1	.	TGTGCCAGCAGTTTTTCCGGGACAAGCAATGAGCAGTTCTTC	CASSFSGTSNEQFF
TRBV29-1	.	TRBJ2-3	.	TGCAGCGTCCGTGAACAGCCGTCCACAGATACGCAGTATTTT	CSVREQPSTDTQYF
TRBV5-1	TRBD2	TRBJ2-5	.	TGCGCCAGCAGCCCTAGCGGGGCGACACAAGAGACCCAGTACTTC	CASSPSGATQETQYF
TRBV4-1	.	TRBJ1-4	.	TGCGCCAGCAGCCAAACCCCAGGGACTCCTAATGAAAAACTGTTTTTT	CASSQTPGTPNEKLFF
TRBV18	.	TRBJ2-3	.	TGTGCCAGCTCACCATTCTTCGGGAGCACAGATACGCAGTATTTT	CASSPFFGSTDTQYF
TRBV7-8	TRBD1	TRBJ2-6	once	TGTGCCTGCAGCTTAAACCCTCGGCGGGACAGGGATTTCACTGGGGCCAACGTCCTGACTTTC	CACSLNPRRDRDFTGANVLTF
TRBV27	.	TRBJ1-2	.	TGTGCCAGCAGTTTTTCAGGGGCCCACTATGGCTACACCTTC	CASSFSGAHYGYTF
TRBV4-1	TRBD1	TRBJ2-5	.	TGCGCCAGCAGCCAAGGACAGGGGGAGAGCCAAGAGACCCAGTACTTC	CASSQGQGESQETQYF
TRBV15	.	TRBJ2-7	.	TGTGCCACCAGCCTAGGGGACCGCTCCTACGAGCAGTACTTC	CATSLGDRSYEQYF
TRBV7-6	.	TRBJ2-7	.	TGTGCCAGCAGTGGTTATGGGGACGTGGCATTCGAGCAGTACTTC	CASSGYGDVAFEQYF
TRBV10-1	.	TRBJ2-3	.	TGCGCCAGCAGTCCTTACCTACTGGACAGCGATGATGATACGCAGTATTTT	CASSPYLLDSDDDTQYF
TRBV6-6	TRBD1	TRBJ2-5	.	TGTGCCAGTAGCCGGGACAGGGAGGGAGAGACCCAGTACTTC	CASSRDREGETQYF
TRBV6-5	.	TRBJ2-1	.	TGTGCCAGCAGACCGACTAGGAGCTCCTACAATGAGCAGTTCTTC	CASRPTRSSYNEQFF
TRBV6-1	TRBD2	TRBJ2-5	.	TGTGCCAGCAGGGGTTGGGGACTAGCGGAACAAGAGACCCAGTACTTC	CASRGWGLAEQETQYF
TRBV7-6	.	TRBJ2-3	once	TGTGCCAGCAGCTTAATGGGGGCGGTAAGCACAGATACGCAGTATTTT	CASSLMGAVSTDTQYF
TRBV7-2	TRBD2	TRBJ2-5	.	TGTGCCAGCAGCTTAACCCGACTAGCGGGGGGCCTAGAGGAGACCCAGTACTTC	CASSLTRLAGGLEETQYF
TRBV5-8	.	TRBJ2-1	.	TGTGCCAGCAGCCGAACCCCGACGTACGGTGAGCAGTTCTTC	CASSRTPTYGEQFF
TRBV29-1	TRBD2	TRBJ2-7	few	TGCAGCGTTGGACTAGCGGGAGGCCACGAGCAGTACTTC	CSVGLAGGHEQYF
TRBV15	TRBD1	TRBJ1-2	.	TGTGCCACCAGCAGAGATCCAAGTACCCAGGGGGCTAACTATGGCTACACCTTC	CATSRDPSTQGANYGYTF
TRBV12-3/TRBV12-4	.	TRBJ1-5	.	TGTGCCAGCAGTCGAGATGATCAGCCCCAGCATTTT	CASSRDDQPQHF
TRBV28	TRBD1	TRBJ1-1	.	TGTGCCAGCAGTTTTTATCCCGTGACAGGGGGCACTGAAGCTTTCTTT	CASSFYPVTGGTEAFF
TRBV5-4	TRBD2	TRBJ2-1	.	TGTGCCAGCAGCGACCTACTAGCGGGAGCTGGCGAGCAGTTCTTC	CASSDLLAGAGEQFF
TRBV11-2	.	TRBJ2-3	.	TGTGCCAGCAGCTCGGGCATCACAGATACGCAGTATTTT	CASSSGITDTQYF
TRBV5-1	TRBD2	TRBJ2-7	.	TGCGCCAGCAGCCCGGGGACTAGCGGGCTCTACGAGCAGTACTTC	CASSPGTSGLYEQYF
TRBV13	.	TRBJ2-5	few	TGTGCCAGCAGCTTTAAGTTGGTAGAAGAGACCCAGTACTTC	CASSFKLVEETQYF
TRBV7-9	.	TRBJ1-2	few	TGTGCCGGTTTGTCGAGAGACCCTCCTAACTATGGCTACACCTTC	CAGLSRDPPNYGYTF